This TCR beta chain was captured in a study of cytomegalovirus exposure and HLA in healthy donors. Study conclusions and caveats: The listing of some 170 TCR beta chains classed them as cytomegalovirus-associated.

Remarks on this clone: Antigen specificity is unknown.

13 Jbeta primers and 60 Vbeta primers were used for the PCR. Clones were read by immunoSEQ multiplex PCR, and TCRdb kept only the in-frame ones, dropping some. The table lists approximately 190,000 clones, approximately 81% of them singletons. V lost 5 bases to trimming and J lost 3 bases, with 11 bases between them. Looked up from germline, CDR1 is MNHEY and CDR2 is SMNVEV (reference sequence). This CDR3 has 13 amino acids. V and J are TRBV27 and TRBJ2-7, with D perhaps TRBD2 (6 bases). The specimen sequenced was PBMCs. The receptor comes from a boy aged 10-17 years in good health and CMV-seronegative. The DNA of the CDR3 is TGTGCCAGCAGTGTGGGAGGCCTCTACGAGCAGTACTTC. Amino acid sequence: CASSVGGLYEQYF.